This T cell receptor (beta chain) emerged from a study of T cells in Graves' hyperthyroidism and ophthalmopathy. From germline, CDR1 is SEHNR and CDR2 FQNEAQ (reference sequence). Deletions cut 8 bases from V and 7 bases from J, with 18 bases between. The CDR3 runs 14 residues. RNA transcripts yielded amplified TCR beta CDR3 regions. With the HTBI primer set, the TCR CDR3 went through a first round of RT-PCR. TCRdb independently ran MiXCR on the multiplex PCR reads; one entry per CDR3 protein. This sample carries 250,000 to 300,000 distinct CDR3 sequences, around 20% of them seen once, and the ten largest clones take 35% to 45%.

The sequenced material came from blood. The source is a man in his fifties or sixties with Graves' ophthalmopathy. The chain carries TRBV7-9 and TRBJ1-5; D is perhaps TRBD1 (6 bases). The CDR3 reads CASPRQGIEQPQHF. The CDR3 DNA reads as TGTGCCAGCCCCCGCCAGGGGATCGAACAGCCCCAGCATTTT.